A selection of T cell receptor beta chains follows, all from one sample in a study of shared clonotypes between healthy human individuals. Using immunoSEQ multiplex PCR, the repertoire was profiled, and TCRdb retains in-frame clones only, with some absent. The repertoire holds more than 1.2 million clones, with around 98.5% as singletons. The sequenced material came from naive CD4+ T cells sorted from blood. The origin of the receptors is a man aged 30 to 45 in good health. The CDR3 runs from the conserved cysteine through the conserved F or W. Fields, in order: V gene, J gene, clone size, D gene, CDR3 protein, CDR3 DNA. The D gene is left open where the match is weak. Only some rows state a clone size, as once, few, many or a class for expanded clones.

v_gene: TRBV6-5; j_gene: TRBJ2-5; abundance: NA; d_gene: NA; CDR3aa: CASSYTGAETQYF; CDR3nt: TGTGCCAGCAGTTACACCGGGGCGGAGACCCAGTACTTC
v_gene: TRBV18; j_gene: TRBJ2-1; abundance: once; d_gene: NA; CDR3aa: CASSPDDWYNEQFF; CDR3nt: TGTGCCAGCTCACCGGATGACTGGTACAATGAGCAGTTCTTC
v_gene: TRBV5-1; j_gene: TRBJ2-5; abundance: NA; d_gene: NA; CDR3aa: CASSVSGLISETQYF; CDR3nt: TGCGCCAGCAGCGTTTCCGGCCTCATCTCCGAGACCCAGTACTTC
v_gene: TRBV18; j_gene: TRBJ2-7; abundance: once; d_gene: NA; CDR3aa: CASSPPGEPAVYF; CDR3nt: TGTGCCAGCTCACCACCGGGGGAACCCGCCGTATACTTC
v_gene: TRBV19; j_gene: TRBJ1-1; abundance: NA; d_gene: NA; CDR3aa: CASGTHLNTEAFF; CDR3nt: TGTGCCAGCGGGACACATTTGAACACTGAAGCTTTCTTT
v_gene: TRBV19; j_gene: TRBJ2-7; abundance: NA; d_gene: NA; CDR3aa: CASTAVPGLFYEQYF; CDR3nt: TGTGCCAGTACCGCTGTACCAGGCCTCTTCTACGAGCAGTACTTC
v_gene: TRBV28; j_gene: TRBJ2-3; abundance: NA; d_gene: NA; CDR3aa: CASSLFPTDPYF; CDR3nt: TGTGCCAGCAGTTTATTTCCGACAGACCCGTATTTT
v_gene: TRBV15; j_gene: TRBJ2-7; abundance: NA; d_gene: NA; CDR3aa: CATSPPVNSFNEQYF; CDR3nt: TGTGCCACCAGCCCTCCGGTCAACAGCTTCAACGAGCAGTACTTC
v_gene: TRBV11-2; j_gene: TRBJ2-6; abundance: NA; d_gene: NA; CDR3aa: CASSFFGLSGANVLTF; CDR3nt: TGTGCCAGCAGCTTTTTCGGACTATCTGGGGCCAACGTCCTGACTTTC
v_gene: TRBV27; j_gene: TRBJ2-5; abundance: NA; d_gene: NA; CDR3aa: CASANDRYQETQYF; CDR3nt: TGTGCCAGCGCTAATGACAGGTACCAAGAGACCCAGTACTTC
v_gene: TRBV9; j_gene: TRBJ1-1; abundance: NA; d_gene: TRBD1; CDR3aa: CASSARGTGGTEAFF; CDR3nt: TGTGCCAGCAGCGCCAGGGGGACAGGGGGTACTGAAGCTTTCTTT
v_gene: TRBV10-3; j_gene: TRBJ1-2; abundance: NA; d_gene: NA; CDR3aa: CAIKSTVSGSYGYTF; CDR3nt: TGTGCCATCAAATCCACGGTCTCTGGCTCCTATGGCTACACCTTC
v_gene: TRBV5-1; j_gene: TRBJ1-5; abundance: once; d_gene: NA; CDR3aa: CASSLAQNQPQHF; CDR3nt: TGCGCCAGCAGCTTGGCCCAAAATCAGCCCCAGCATTTT
v_gene: TRBV5-4; j_gene: TRBJ1-2; abundance: NA; d_gene: NA; CDR3aa: CASSLPGLANYGYTF; CDR3nt: TGTGCCAGCAGCCTTCCGGGACTAGCTAACTATGGCTACACCTTC
v_gene: TRBV7-2; j_gene: TRBJ2-7; abundance: NA; d_gene: NA; CDR3aa: CASSLETGKSEQYF; CDR3nt: TGTGCCAGCAGCTTAGAAACAGGGAAGAGCGAGCAGTACTTC
v_gene: TRBV5-1; j_gene: TRBJ2-5; abundance: NA; d_gene: TRBD2; CDR3aa: CASSLGSGGQETQYF; CDR3nt: TGCGCCAGCAGCTTGGGTTCGGGGGGCCAAGAGACCCAGTACTTC
v_gene: TRBV20-1; j_gene: TRBJ1-1; abundance: NA; d_gene: TRBD1; CDR3aa: CSGDRNTEAFF; CDR3nt: TGCAGTGGGGACAGGAATACTGAAGCTTTCTTT
v_gene: TRBV6-1; j_gene: TRBJ2-7; abundance: NA; d_gene: NA; CDR3aa: CASSESRLSYEQYF; CDR3nt: TGTGCCAGCAGTGAGAGCAGGTTATCCTACGAGCAGTACTTC
v_gene: TRBV5-1; j_gene: TRBJ2-7; abundance: NA; d_gene: TRBD2; CDR3aa: CAILAGEQYF; CDR3nt: TGCGCCATACTAGCGGGCGAGCAGTACTTC
v_gene: TRBV28; j_gene: TRBJ2-7; abundance: NA; d_gene: NA; CDR3aa: CASWGGYEQYF; CDR3nt: TGTGCCAGCTGGGGAGGCTACGAGCAGTACTTC
v_gene: TRBV10-3; j_gene: TRBJ2-1; abundance: NA; d_gene: NA; CDR3aa: CAITKEEYNEQFF; CDR3nt: TGTGCCATCACTAAAGAGGAGTACAATGAGCAGTTCTTC
v_gene: TRBV11-3; j_gene: TRBJ2-5; abundance: NA; d_gene: TRBD1; CDR3aa: CASSLGQGRETQYF; CDR3nt: TGTGCCAGCAGCCTAGGACAGGGGCGAGAGACCCAGTACTTC
v_gene: TRBV30; j_gene: TRBJ2-7; abundance: once; d_gene: NA; CDR3aa: CAGGREGSEQYF; CDR3nt: TGTGCCGGCGGCCGTGAGGGAAGCGAGCAGTACTTC
v_gene: TRBV10-1; j_gene: TRBJ2-7; abundance: NA; d_gene: TRBD1; CDR3aa: CASSDGSGTGGREQYF; CDR3nt: TGCGCCAGCAGTGATGGTTCCGGGACAGGGGGGCGCGAGCAGTACTTC
v_gene: TRBV20-1; j_gene: TRBJ1-5; abundance: NA; d_gene: NA; CDR3aa: CSASSISEHF; CDR3nt: TGCAGTGCTAGTTCCATTTCCGAGCATTTT
v_gene: TRBV7-9; j_gene: TRBJ1-2; abundance: NA; d_gene: NA; CDR3aa: CASSSTLRAYGYTF; CDR3nt: TGTGCCAGCAGCTCAACCCTCCGGGCCTATGGCTACACCTTC
v_gene: TRBV5-1; j_gene: TRBJ2-4; abundance: NA; d_gene: TRBD1; CDR3aa: CASSPGTGEAKNIQYF; CDR3nt: TGCGCCAGCAGCCCCGGGACAGGGGAAGCCAAAAACATTCAGTACTTC
v_gene: TRBV5-1; j_gene: TRBJ2-3; abundance: NA; d_gene: TRBD2; CDR3aa: CASSLGLAGADTQYF; CDR3nt: TGCGCCAGCAGCTTGGGACTAGCGGGCGCAGATACGCAGTATTTT
v_gene: TRBV7-2; j_gene: TRBJ1-2; abundance: NA; d_gene: TRBD1; CDR3aa: CASIVMAGGLSNYGYTF; CDR3nt: TGTGCCAGCATCGTAATGGCAGGGGGCCTCTCGAACTATGGCTACACCTTC
v_gene: TRBV7-8; j_gene: TRBJ1-2; abundance: NA; d_gene: TRBD1; CDR3aa: CASSLGTGGSYGYTF; CDR3nt: TGTGCCAGCAGCTTAGGGACAGGGGGCAGCTATGGCTACACCTTC
v_gene: TRBV7-2; j_gene: TRBJ2-2; abundance: NA; d_gene: NA; CDR3aa: CASSSMGSRELFF; CDR3nt: TGTGCCAGCAGTTCTATGGGTTCTAGGGAGCTGTTTTTT
v_gene: TRBV4-2; j_gene: TRBJ2-1; abundance: NA; d_gene: NA; CDR3aa: CASSQEPAYNEQFF; CDR3nt: TGTGCCAGCAGCCAAGAACCGGCCTACAATGAGCAGTTCTTC
v_gene: TRBV6-5; j_gene: TRBJ2-7; abundance: NA; d_gene: NA; CDR3aa: CASSYVRTYEQYF; CDR3nt: TGTGCCAGCAGTTACGTAAGGACCTACGAGCAGTACTTC
v_gene: TRBV2; j_gene: TRBJ1-2; abundance: once; d_gene: NA; CDR3aa: CASSGPERANYGYTF; CDR3nt: TGTGCCAGCAGTGGCCCAGAGAGAGCTAACTATGGCTACACCTTC
v_gene: TRBV28; j_gene: TRBJ2-7; abundance: NA; d_gene: NA; CDR3aa: CASSPTTEDYEQYF; CDR3nt: TGTGCCAGCAGTCCGACGACAGAAGACTACGAGCAGTACTTC
v_gene: TRBV25-1; j_gene: TRBJ2-1; abundance: NA; d_gene: TRBD2; CDR3aa: CASSEAGGGYNEQFF; CDR3nt: TGTGCCAGCAGTGAGGCGGGAGGCGGCTACAATGAGCAGTTCTTC
v_gene: TRBV5-8; j_gene: TRBJ2-1; abundance: NA; d_gene: NA; CDR3aa: CASSFRLTGNQFF; CDR3nt: TGTGCCAGCAGCTTTCGTCTAACAGGTAACCAGTTCTTC
v_gene: TRBV6-6; j_gene: TRBJ1-1; abundance: NA; d_gene: NA; CDR3aa: CASSYQGVEAFF; CDR3nt: TGTGCCAGCAGTTACCAAGGGGTTGAAGCTTTCTTT
v_gene: TRBV7-9; j_gene: TRBJ2-7; abundance: NA; d_gene: TRBD1; CDR3aa: CASSSGQGKSYEQYF; CDR3nt: TGTGCCAGCAGCTCCGGACAGGGGAAATCCTACGAGCAGTACTTC
v_gene: TRBV5-1; j_gene: TRBJ2-3; abundance: NA; d_gene: TRBD1; CDR3aa: CASRVQGRNTDTQYF; CDR3nt: TGCGCCAGCAGAGTACAGGGGCGGAACACAGATACGCAGTATTTT
v_gene: TRBV9; j_gene: TRBJ2-7; abundance: NA; d_gene: TRBD2; CDR3aa: CASSVAGTIGEQYF; CDR3nt: TGTGCCAGCAGCGTAGCTGGGACTATAGGCGAGCAGTACTTC
v_gene: TRBV30; j_gene: TRBJ2-7; abundance: NA; d_gene: TRBD1; CDR3aa: CAWSYAQAGGSYEQYF; CDR3nt: TGTGCCTGGAGTTACGCTCAGGCAGGGGGCTCCTACGAGCAGTACTTC
v_gene: TRBV23-1; j_gene: TRBJ1-5; abundance: NA; d_gene: NA; CDR3aa: CASSERDYSNQPQHF; CDR3nt: TGCGCCAGCAGCGAGCGGGATTATAGCAATCAGCCCCAGCATTTT
v_gene: TRBV5-4; j_gene: TRBJ2-1; abundance: NA; d_gene: TRBD2; CDR3aa: CASSPPGLAGGPDEQFF; CDR3nt: TGTGCCAGCAGCCCACCGGGACTAGCGGGAGGCCCGGATGAGCAGTTCTTC
v_gene: TRBV30; j_gene: TRBJ2-5; abundance: NA; d_gene: TRBD1; CDR3aa: CAWSTGERETQYF; CDR3nt: TGTGCCTGGAGTACAGGGGAGAGAGAGACCCAGTACTTC
v_gene: TRBV6-5; j_gene: TRBJ1-4; abundance: NA; d_gene: TRBD1; CDR3aa: CASRTGNEKLFF; CDR3nt: TGTGCCAGCAGGACAGGGAATGAAAAACTGTTTTTT
v_gene: TRBV28; j_gene: TRBJ1-5; abundance: NA; d_gene: NA; CDR3aa: CASSSDRGAISNQPQHF; CDR3nt: TGTGCCAGCAGTTCCGACCGTGGGGCGATTAGCAATCAGCCCCAGCATTTT